The entry below gives a single TCR beta chain sequence along with its context. The antigen it recognizes is unknown. There are no base qualities to consult, and no much larger clone falls within one base. TCR CDR3 regions were amplified from genomic DNA by multiplex PCR using the deep immunoSEQ assay. For each cell subset, the extracted genomic DNA was distributed evenly across all wells of several immunoSEQ 96-well plates, and each plate served as one replicate. For sorted subsets, each replicate PCR was loaded with 200 to 250 ng genomic DNA, equivalent to approximately 33,000 T cell genomes. The purified libraries were quantified using a Qubit 3.0 fluorometer, sized with a Bioanalyzer 2100, and then quantified again using the KAPA Library Quantification kit. Each immunoSEQ 96-well plate was sequenced on its own single-read 150-cycle Illumina NextSeq 550 flow cell. On the study's bioinformatics: The immunoSEQ output contained only junctional sequences without quality scores, so filtering could not match that applied to full-length reads. To assign V/J genes and CDR3, sequences were annotated using PyIR, a Python wrapper for IgBLAST v1.9, with IMGT germline references. Reads were removed for weak V/J assignments (E-value above 1e-6), missing CDR3, stop codons, out-of-frame junctions, or ambiguous translated residues. A V3J clonotype was defined by an identical inferred V gene, J gene, and CDR3 amino acid sequence. Percentage overlap between repertoires was calculated by dividing the number of shared unique clonotypes by the size of the smaller repertoire. RTK rarefaction, the Chao1 estimator, and Recon v2.1 estimates of unobserved clonotypes were used to assess repertoire richness. OLGA was used to compute generation probabilities for all TCRbeta clonotypes that the gDNA method yielded from a handful of donors. TCRdb provides this immuneACCESS table in a form limited to in-frame rearrangements. Some clones are lacking; in checked studies, under half of them reflect an unresolved V gene, and why the rest are absent is not known. That table is the source of V, J and clone size, and D and trimming were worked out from the DNA. This sample lists about 2.4 million clones; under 95% were detected once. About 0.34% of the sample rests with the top ten.

The data derive from a study of shared clonotypes between healthy human individuals (dated by TCRdb to the early 2020s). Regarding the complete study: The cohort comprised a couple of women and a few men aged 18 to 49 years. To estimate repertoire size and how much clonotypes are shared between individuals, the study performed deep sequencing of blood TCR repertoires from 4 to 6 healthy adults. Each donor's leukapheresis produced roughly between about 0.9 and 9.5 billion PBMCs. For each donor, three plates each were used for CD4 naive and CD4 memory, two plates were used for CD8 naive, and one plate was used for CD8 memory. Different laboratories and diverse techniques were used to prepare libraries and sequence TCR repertoires, to increase sequencing depth and limit assay-specific biases.

Donors were healthy HIV-negative adults with no recently reported acute infections or vaccinations. All donors were Caucasian adults living in Nashville, Tennessee, USA. CD4+ T cells were enriched by magnetic negative selection, after which naive cells were positively selected on CD45RA and the negative fraction was taken as the memory subset. Blood was obtained by leukapheresis, after which PBMCs were separated by Ficoll-Histopaque density gradient centrifugation and cryopreserved in liquid nitrogen vapor phase. Purity and quantity of every magnetically sorted T cell population were checked by analytical flow cytometry. Each sorted fraction had its genomic DNA isolated and then quantified by UV absorbance on a Nanodrop 2000c. Broad study findings and their caveats: Pairwise subsampling indicated that sequencing depth was expected to affect the degree of clonotype sharing among donors. Rarefaction of sorted-subset datasets indicated incomplete sequencing despite the large sequencing depth. Because the study included only a small number of donors, the genetic and exposure-history diversity represented was limited. Sampling was restricted to blood, and TCR repertoires in tissue are likely to differ from TCR repertoires in blood. Sharing across four donors was observed for roughly 5.4% of naive CD4, 3% to 3.5% of naive CD8, 2% to 2.5% of memory CD4, and around 0.44% of memory CD8 clonotypes. Estimated clonotype richness was generally larger for naive than for memory subsets. Higher generation probabilities were observed for clonotypes shared by all four sorted-subset donors than for non-shared clonotypes.

Compared with germline, V lacks 5 bases and J lacks 9 bases; bases without a gene match: 8. The CDR3 measures 14 amino acids from cysteine to phenylalanine. The kept DNA is CDR3 alone, 42 bases in frame from the first base. For CDR1 and CDR2, the germline V gene lists MDHEN and SYDVKM. This receptor was identified in a man aged 18 to 35 in good health. Some clones in this sample may be carry-over from other donors' samples. The chain is encoded by TRBV28 joined to TRBJ2-1; 9 middle bases align to TRBD2. Sequencing used naive CD4+ T cells from PBMCs. The sample's cell subset or site, from its label and the paper: CD45RA+ positively selected. The DNA sequence is as follows: TGTGCCAGCAGTCCGGGACTAGCATCGGGTGAGCAGTTCTTC. This translates into CASSPGLASGEQFF.